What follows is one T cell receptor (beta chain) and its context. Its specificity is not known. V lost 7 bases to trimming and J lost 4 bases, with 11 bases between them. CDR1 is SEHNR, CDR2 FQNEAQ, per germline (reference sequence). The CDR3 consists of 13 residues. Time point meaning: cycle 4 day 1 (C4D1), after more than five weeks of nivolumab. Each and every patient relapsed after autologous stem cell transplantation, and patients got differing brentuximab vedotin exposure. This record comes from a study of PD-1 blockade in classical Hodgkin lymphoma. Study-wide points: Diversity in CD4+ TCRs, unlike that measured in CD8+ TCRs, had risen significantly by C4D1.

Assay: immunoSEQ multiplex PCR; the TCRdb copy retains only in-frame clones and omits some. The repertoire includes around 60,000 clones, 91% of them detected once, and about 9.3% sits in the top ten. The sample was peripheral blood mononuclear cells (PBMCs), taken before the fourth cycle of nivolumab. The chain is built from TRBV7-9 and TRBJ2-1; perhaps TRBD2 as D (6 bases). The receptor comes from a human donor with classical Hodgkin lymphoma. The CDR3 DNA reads TGTGCCAGCACCCCGGGACTGTACAATGAGCAGTTCTTC. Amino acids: CASTPGLYNEQFF.